These T cell receptor beta chains were read from a single sample in a study of response to subunit inactivated influenza vaccine. TCRdb used MiXCR to reprocess the RT-PCR reads, holding one entry per CDR3 protein. The sample has under 200,000 distinct CDR3 sequences, around 10% seen once. The starting material was CD8+ T cells sorted from PBMCs, obtained less than 30 months after vaccination. These receptors were obtained from a man between 45 and 75 years old who received an inactivated influenza vaccine. Both conserved end residues are part of each CDR3. The order of the fields is CDR3 DNA, CDR3 protein, D gene, V gene, clone size, J gene. A D gene is named only where the DNA matches it firmly. Only some rows state a clone size, as once, few, many or a class for expanded clones.

TGTGCCAGCAGCGTAGGTCTAGCGGTAACCTACGAGCAGTACTTC,CASSVGLAVTYEQYF,TRBD2,TRBV9,-,TRBJ2-7
TGCGCCAGCAGCCAACCTACAGGGACTTCCTATGGCTACACCTTC,CASSQPTGTSYGYTF,-,TRBV4-1,few,TRBJ1-2
TGCAGCGTGAAAGGGGACAGACGAGTGGGTCCCTACGAGCAGTACTTC,CSVKGDRRVGPYEQYF,TRBD1,TRBV29-1,few,TRBJ2-7
TGCAGTGCTCTGGACAGGGGCGAAGGACGATCACCCCTCCACTTT,CSALDRGEGRSPLHF,TRBD1,TRBV20-1,-,TRBJ1-6
TGTGCCAGCAGCCCCCGGGGCACCGGACACAATGAGCAGTTCTTC,CASSPRGTGHNEQFF,-,TRBV14,few,TRBJ2-1
TGTGCCAGCAGTTTTTTGAGCGGGACAGGGGGCGATGGCTACACCTTC,CASSFLSGTGGDGYTF,TRBD1,TRBV28,-,TRBJ1-2
TGTGCCAGCATCCTAAGTTGGACACCCTACAATGAGCAGTTCTTC,CASILSWTPYNEQFF,-,TRBV12-3/TRBV12-4,few,TRBJ2-1
TGTGGGTGGTCGGCTGGAAACACCATATATTTT,CGWSAGNTIYF,-,TRBV6-1,few,TRBJ1-3
TGTGCCACCAGTGATCCCCGAGAGCAGTTCTTC,CATSDPREQFF,-,TRBV24-1,few,TRBJ2-1
TGTGCCAGCAGCTTGGTAGGCAGCTCTAACTATGGCTACACCTTC,CASSLVGSSNYGYTF,-,TRBV5-5,-,TRBJ1-2
TGTGCCAGCAGCGTAGCAGGGGGCGAAGCGTCCTACGAGCAGTACTTC,CASSVAGGEASYEQYF,TRBD1,TRBV9,-,TRBJ2-7
TGTGCCAGACAGGGACAGTGTAGCAATCAGCCCCAGCATTTT,CARQGQCSNQPQHF,-,TRBV21-1,few,TRBJ1-5
TGTGCCAGCAGGCAATACCTCAGGGGGCTACAGCATTTT,CASRQYLRGLQHF,TRBD1,TRBV12-3/TRBV12-4,-,TRBJ1-5
TGCAGCGGCGCGGACACTCTCTGGGGGACCCAGTACTTC,CSGADTLWGTQYF,-,TRBV29-1,-,TRBJ2-5
TGTGCCAGCAGCTTAGAGTTAGGGCTAGCGGGGTACTACGAGCAGTACTTC,CASSLELGLAGYYEQYF,TRBD2,TRBV7-8,few,TRBJ2-7
TGTGCCAGCAGTTATCCCAGCGCGGGGGTCGGGGAGCTGTTTTTT,CASSYPSAGVGELFF,TRBD2,TRBV12-3/TRBV12-4,-,TRBJ2-2
TGTGCCGCAGAAAGACTGAGCACCTTGAATTCACCCCTCCACTTT,CAAERLSTLNSPLHF,-,TRBV24-1,-,TRBJ1-6
TGCGCCAGCAGTGAGTTAGCGGGTCGCGAGACCCAGTACTTC,CASSELAGRETQYF,TRBD2,TRBV10-2,-,TRBJ2-5
TGCAGTGCTAGGGATTTTGACCGGGACTTTGAAGAGACCCAGTACTTC,CSARDFDRDFEETQYF,-,TRBV20-1,-,TRBJ2-5
TGTGCCAGCAGTTTTCTGGTCTCAAATCAGCCCCAGCATTTT,CASSFLVSNQPQHF,-,TRBV28,-,TRBJ1-5
TGTGCCAGCAGCTTAGGGCAGGGGGTATCAGATACGCAGTATTTT,CASSLGQGVSDTQYF,TRBD1,TRBV7-9,once,TRBJ2-3